What follows is one TCR beta chain and its context. What it recognizes is unknown. At one end, the junction sequence differs from germline, possibly due to a read error. Constant-region reverse primers amplified full-length variable regions, followed by semi-nested Nested Universal Primer A PCR. One entry per CDR3 protein, called by TCRdb with MiXCR from the 5' RACE reads. The repertoire has approximately 31,000 distinct CDR3 sequences, approximately 27% of them found once; the top ten carry roughly 4%. Points from the study as a whole: Tumor memory CD4+ T cell TCR gene usage clustered with blood and lymph node memory CD4+ cells and lymph node naive CD4+ cells.

Naive CD4+ cells had CD25+ Tregs removed. The CDR3 has 15 amino acids. Germline lookup yields CDR1 KGHSH and CDR2 LQKENI. The specimen was naive CD4+ T cells sorted from a lymph node. Subset indicated: naive CD4+ T cells, CD4+CD45RA+CD25-. The source of this sequence is a female donor with breast cancer. The chain has TRBV18 and TRBJ2-4; the D is unclear. CDR3 in DNA: TGTGCCTGCTCACCATTGGCCCGTTCGGAAAACATTCAGTACTTC. This gives the protein CACSPLARSENIQYF.